This TCR beta chain was profiled in a study of blood T cell repertoires in COVID-19 (dated by TCRdb to the early 2020s). Background on the whole study: Samples covering the acute and convalescent phases of COVID-19 were provided by collaborators in the United States, Italy and Spain. A freely available public database, intended as a resource for researchers studying the immune response to SARS-CoV-2, is where the repertoires were released. The samples were drawn from the first 160 participants of the ongoing ImmuneRACE study and from 950 to 1,500 subjects provided by 6 global collaborators. The prospective study material was composed of cDNA or gDNA derived from T cells, B-cell-depleted T cells, or PBMCs. Deeply sampled blood TCRbeta repertoires from subjects exposed to, actively infected with, or recovered from COVID-19 were included in the dataset. A de-identified subject ID, COVID-19 status, age in years and sex were almost always included in the sample metadata. HLA class I and class II types, where available, came from metadata supplied by the sample provider rather than from assay-based typing.

The full study reports these points: The amount of clinical and demographic metadata varied by source and participant and was provided uncurated.

Each collaborating institution followed its own protocols to collect whole blood in K2EDTA tubes. For TCRbeta analysis, collaborators shipped samples as frozen whole blood, isolated PBMCs, or DNA extracted from either of those sample types. This clone showed up just once. The specificity of this receptor is unknown. One base away there is no much larger clone; base qualities are not given. TCRbeta CDR3 regions were amplified from genomic DNA using the immunoSEQ Assay, a bias-controlled multiplex PCR. The paper's data handling went like this. Within the assay, amplification of reference gene primers was used to estimate how many nucleated cells each sample contained. To quantify the absolute abundance of each unique TCRbeta CDR3 rearrangement, sequence reads were collapsed and filtered. For each sample, productive Simpson clonality was calculated as the square root of Simpson's diversity index across productive rearrangements. TCRdb limited this immuneACCESS table to in-frame rearrangements with V and J called. A share of clones is missing; checked studies link under half to unresolved V genes, and the rest is unexplained. Clone size and the V and J calls come from that table; the DNA yielded D and trimming. For this sample there are roughly 30,000 clones; around 84% appear just once. Together, the top ten hold about 14% of the sample.

This clonotype was sampled from a human donor with acute or convalescent COVID-19. The donor label of this sample is uncertain. Sequencing was carried out using peripheral blood.

The nucleotide sequence reads TGTGCCAGCAGTTTCGCAGGGAGGGGTTACGAGCAGTACTTC. This yields the protein CASSFAGRGYEQYF. The sequence joins TRBV27 to TRBJ2-7; 7 bases in the junction line up with TRBD2. Here V drops 3 bases and J drops 4 bases, and the junction holds 6 bases not matched to any gene. Per the germline V gene (reference sequence), MNHEY is the CDR1 and SMNVEV is the CDR2. The CDR3 numbers 14 residues from cysteine through phenylalanine. Kept here is only the CDR3 DNA, which spans 42 bases and is read in frame from base 1.